This T cell receptor (beta chain) stems from a study of Graves' ophthalmopathy and Graves' hyperthyroidism (dated by TCRdb to the late 2010s). At the level of the whole study: Peripheral blood was collected at initial diagnosis, before any treatment. In about six hyperthyroidism patients, T-cell repertoires of thyroid tissue and blood were compared. In total, approximately 130 blood samples were TCR-sequenced: some 43 ophthalmopathy, under 85 hyperthyroidism and some 17 hyperthyroidism-to-ophthalmopathy patients. The independent validation cohort included about 19 hyperthyroidism patients plus 17 patients who later progressed from hyperthyroidism to ophthalmopathy. The 100 or so discovery patients were randomly split 7:3 into training and test sets. To explore V-J signatures that separate ophthalmopathy from hyperthyroidism, a discovery set of about 100 patients was enrolled, consisting of 43 with ophthalmopathy and some 56 with stable hyperthyroidism. Once sampling was done, hyperthyroidism patients were given methimazole at a starting dose of 30 mg daily, while ophthalmopathy patients were given high-dose intravenous methylprednisolone. TCR beta repertoire signatures were used to distinguish Graves' ophthalmopathy from Graves' hyperthyroidism and to predict progression to ophthalmopathy. Results the study describes overall, beyond this receptor: In cross-validation, the 13-signature model distinguished ophthalmopathy from stable hyperthyroidism with more than 85% sensitivity and 81.08% specificity, while in the test set the corresponding values were around 79% and 71%. In validation, the model predicted ophthalmopathy progression with roughly 68% sensitivity and 72.22% specificity; eleven to twelve predicted patients were CT-confirmed with GO in a median of 6.5 months. Sample size was not predetermined statistically, and investigators were not blinded to group allocation. Most of the expanded thyroid clonotypes with a frequency above 0.001 were also detected in blood, and it was suggested that the thyroid immune response may be reflected by blood repertoires.

TCR beta CDR3 regions were amplified from RNA transcripts for repertoire sequencing. The first round was an RT-PCR using HTBI primers with the Qiagen OneStep RT-PCR kit, and this first round was followed by a second-round multiplex PCR, then size selection and purification. Libraries were sequenced on an Illumina HiSeq2000 using paired-end 100 bp reads. The authors' pipeline ran thus. SOAPnuke was used for read processing, and reads with adapters, uncalled bases, a mean Phred below 15, or no exact constant-primer or identifier match were discarded. COPE v1.2.5 was used to merge high-quality paired reads. Each unique nucleotide sequence was defined as a clonotype, and clonotypes were aligned to IMGT TRB V, D and J references with MiTCR v1.1. The analysis was limited to V-J combinations with a frequency above 0.0001, which together covered around 99% of the repertoires. A TCR clonal expansion and chaos score per V-J combination was defined as the ratio of F50 clonal expansion to chaos observed in the TCRdist matrix. Welch's t-statistics and random forest were used to narrow the features down to more than 10 V-J combinations, which were then fed into a naive Bayes classifier. The Morisita-Horn index was used to measure how similar the thyroid and blood repertoires were. The raw public reads went through TCRdb reprocessing: fastp at Q25, MiXCR clone calling, in-frame beta chains kept. For every CDR3 protein sequence, its rows merge into one entry that carries the most common genes and DNA. What appears here as the V and J calls and clone size reflects TCRdb's work, not the paper's. In this sample the table shows almost 400,000 distinct CDR3 sequences, around 18% of which occur a single time. Around 1.4% of the sample goes to the ten largest clones.

Many counts were recorded for this clonotype. Its antigen remains unidentified. No quality values exist for individual bases; no much larger clone is one base distant. The germline V gene specifies SGHTA as CDR1 and FQGNSA as CDR2. V and J lose 3 bases and 0 bases, and a span of 7 bases separates them. The CDR3 sequence holds 14 residues, the cysteine and phenylalanine included. Solely the CDR3 DNA is kept, with 42 bases framed from the first base. Patients with ophthalmopathy had moderately to severely active disease, with a Clinical Activity Score of 3 or more, a NOSPECS grade of 4 or more, and a disease duration of less than 3 months. Patients with other autoimmune diseases, uncontrolled infections, pregnancy or lactation were excluded. Diagnosis was based on clinical symptoms, serum thyroxine, TRAb, thyroid ultrasound and orbital computed tomography. Using Ficoll-Paque density gradient centrifugation, PBMCs were isolated from less than 11 ml of fresh peripheral blood. Total RNA was extracted with Trizol reagent and quality-checked on an Agilent 2100 Bioanalyzer.

The chain joins TRBV7-2 to TRBJ2-3; no D segment can be confidently identified. Sequences were obtained from peripheral blood. The origin of this receptor is a woman under 30 with Graves' ophthalmopathy. Donor details come from another sample of the same person, matched by shared clones. This receptor carries the CDR3 CASSFSGSTDTQYF. The sequence in DNA is TGTGCCAGCAGCTTTTCTGGGAGCACAGATACGCAGTATTTT.